This is a list of T cell receptor beta chains from one sample in a study of chemoradiotherapy in HPV16-positive cancers. Method: immunoSEQ multiplex PCR; TCRdb's copy keeps in-frame clones and lacks some. The sample records a few thousand clones, around 81% being singletons. The specimen comprised tumor tissue, sampled from a patient who underwent chemoradiotherapy. All receptors derive from a human donor with HPV-associated anogenital cancer. The CDR3 runs from the conserved cysteine through the conserved F or W. Fields, in order: D gene, clone size, J gene, V gene, CDR3 DNA, CDR3 protein. The D gene is left open where the match is weak. A clone size is listed for some rows: how often the clone was seen (once, few, many), or a class if it is expanded.

d_call: TRBD1
clone_size: .
j_call: TRBJ1-5
v_call: TRBV2
cdr3_nt: TGTGCCAGCAGGGACAGGGTAAGCAATCAGCCCCAGCATTTT
cdr3_aa: CASRDRVSNQPQHF

d_call: .
clone_size: .
j_call: TRBJ2-5
v_call: TRBV12-2
cdr3_nt: TGTGCAAGTCGCTTAGGGCGCCGGGAAGAGACCCAGTACTTC
cdr3_aa: CASRLGRREETQYF

d_call: TRBD1
clone_size: once
j_call: TRBJ2-5
v_call: TRBV7-9
cdr3_nt: TGTGCCAGCAGCATGACAGGGTGGGAGACCCAGTACTTC
cdr3_aa: CASSMTGWETQYF

d_call: .
clone_size: .
j_call: TRBJ1-6
v_call: TRBV19
cdr3_nt: TGTGCCAGTAGTTCCTACTCCAAAGGGTATAATTCACCCCTCCACTTT
cdr3_aa: CASSSYSKGYNSPLHF

d_call: TRBD2
clone_size: few
j_call: TRBJ2-7
v_call: TRBV9
cdr3_nt: TGTGCCAGCAGCGTAGGATGGGAGGGTTCGGAGCAGTACTTC
cdr3_aa: CASSVGWEGSEQYF

d_call: .
clone_size: .
j_call: TRBJ1-3
v_call: TRBV9
cdr3_nt: TGTGCCAGCAGCGTATCGGGGGATGGAAACACCATATATTTT
cdr3_aa: CASSVSGDGNTIYF

d_call: .
clone_size: .
j_call: TRBJ1-2
v_call: TRBV7-2
cdr3_nt: TGTGCCAGCAGCTTAGATCTCCAGGGCTACCCTCACTTC
cdr3_aa: CASSLDLQGYPHF

d_call: TRBD1
clone_size: .
j_call: TRBJ2-7
v_call: TRBV29-1
cdr3_nt: TGCAGCGTCAAACTCCCGGGACAGGGTTCCTACGAGCAGTACTTC
cdr3_aa: CSVKLPGQGSYEQYF

d_call: .
clone_size: .
j_call: TRBJ2-2
v_call: TRBV10-3
cdr3_nt: TGTGCCATCAGTGAGTCGTACAGGATGGACACCGGGGAGCTGTTTTTT
cdr3_aa: CAISESYRMDTGELFF

d_call: .
clone_size: .
j_call: TRBJ2-7
v_call: TRBV9
cdr3_nt: TGTGCCAGCAGCCCGGGTCTCGGGGAGCAGTACTTC
cdr3_aa: CASSPGLGEQYF

d_call: .
clone_size: .
j_call: TRBJ2-7
v_call: TRBV10-3
cdr3_nt: TGTGCCATCAGTGACGTCGGCAGCCTGGCTGACCACGAGCAGTACTTC
cdr3_aa: CAISDVGSLADHEQYF